Listed below are T cell receptor beta chains from one sample, sequenced in a study of T cell changes during pregnancy in multiple sclerosis. The protocol was immunoSEQ multiplex PCR, while the TCRdb copy is restricted to in-frame clones and leaves out a portion. The table records approximately 43,000 clones, approximately 92% of them present only once. The input for sequencing was CD8+ T cells from peripheral blood mononuclear cells, taken after pregnancy. These TCRs come from a female donor with multiple sclerosis, enrolled in a pregnancy study. The CDR3 runs from the conserved cysteine through the conserved F or W. Each record gives: V gene, clone size, J gene, D gene, CDR3 protein, CDR3 DNA. The D gene is left open where the match is weak. Clone size appears in some rows only: once, few, many, or a class for an expanded clone.

V gene: TRBV18
clone size: .
J gene: TRBJ1-1
D gene: TRBD1
CDR3 protein: CASSPGRTGRYIDEAFF
CDR3 DNA: TGTGCCAGCTCACCAGGCAGGACAGGGCGGTATATCGATGAAGCTTTCTTT

V gene: TRBV27
clone size: .
J gene: TRBJ1-2
D gene: .
CDR3 protein: CASTLTLGGVYGYTF
CDR3 DNA: TGTGCCAGCACCCTGACCCTGGGAGGCGTATATGGCTACACCTTC

V gene: TRBV27
clone size: .
J gene: TRBJ2-1
D gene: TRBD2
CDR3 protein: CASGGGLAGGYGGEQFF
CDR3 DNA: TGTGCCAGCGGGGGAGGGCTAGCGGGAGGCTACGGTGGGGAGCAGTTCTTC

V gene: TRBV2
clone size: .
J gene: TRBJ2-1
D gene: TRBD1
CDR3 protein: CATGGIRNEQFF
CDR3 DNA: TGTGCCACAGGGGGTATTAGGAATGAGCAGTTCTTC

V gene: TRBV27
clone size: .
J gene: TRBJ1-2
D gene: .
CDR3 protein: CASRGGAGGNYGYTF
CDR3 DNA: TGTGCCAGCAGGGGGGGGGCAGGCGGTAACTATGGCTACACCTTC

V gene: TRBV5-4
clone size: .
J gene: TRBJ2-1
D gene: TRBD2
CDR3 protein: CASSLVGLESGSYNEQFF
CDR3 DNA: TGTGCCAGCAGCTTGGTTGGACTAGAGTCAGGCTCCTACAATGAGCAGTTCTTC

V gene: TRBV10-3
clone size: .
J gene: TRBJ2-5
D gene: TRBD2
CDR3 protein: CAISDVAGATWGAQYF
CDR3 DNA: TGTGCCATCAGTGATGTAGCGGGGGCCACCTGGGGGGCCCAGTACTTC

V gene: TRBV7-3
clone size: .
J gene: TRBJ2-3
D gene: TRBD1
CDR3 protein: CASSSGGFGTDTQYF
CDR3 DNA: TGTGCCAGCAGCTCAGGGGGCTTTGGCACAGATACGCAGTATTTT

V gene: TRBV27
clone size: .
J gene: TRBJ2-1
D gene: .
CDR3 protein: CASSLDRYNEQFF
CDR3 DNA: TGTGCCAGCAGTTTAGACAGGTACAATGAGCAGTTCTTC

V gene: TRBV7-2
clone size: .
J gene: TRBJ2-5
D gene: TRBD2
CDR3 protein: CASSLVATSRETQYF
CDR3 DNA: TGTGCCAGCAGCTTAGTCGCGACTAGCAGGGAGACCCAGTACTTC

V gene: TRBV12-5
clone size: .
J gene: TRBJ2-7
D gene: TRBD1
CDR3 protein: CASGPGQGAIYEQYF
CDR3 DNA: TGTGCTAGTGGTCCGGGACAGGGGGCAATCTACGAGCAGTACTTC

V gene: TRBV29-1
clone size: .
J gene: TRBJ2-1
D gene: .
CDR3 protein: CSVEKGSSYNEQFF
CDR3 DNA: TGCAGCGTTGAGAAAGGGAGCTCCTACAATGAGCAGTTCTTC

V gene: TRBV13
clone size: .
J gene: TRBJ2-3
D gene: .
CDR3 protein: CASSFRKARSSTDTQYF
CDR3 DNA: TGTGCCAGCAGCTTCAGGAAGGCTCGCTCTAGCACAGATACGCAGTATTTT

V gene: TRBV28
clone size: .
J gene: TRBJ2-7
D gene: .
CDR3 protein: CASSFRDFLYEQYF
CDR3 DNA: TGTGCCAGCAGTTTCCGGGACTTTTTATACGAGCAGTACTTC

V gene: TRBV6-5
clone size: .
J gene: TRBJ1-3
D gene: .
CDR3 protein: CASTEGTTGNTIYF
CDR3 DNA: TGTGCCAGTACGGAGGGGACGACTGGAAACACCATATATTTT

V gene: TRBV27
clone size: .
J gene: TRBJ2-3
D gene: .
CDR3 protein: CASSLSNIPLTDTQYF
CDR3 DNA: TGTGCCAGCAGTTTATCTAACATCCCCCTCACAGATACGCAGTATTTT

V gene: TRBV4-1
clone size: .
J gene: TRBJ2-3
D gene: .
CDR3 protein: CASSQGLARTDTQYF
CDR3 DNA: TGCGCCAGCAGCCAAGGTCTAGCGAGAACAGATACGCAGTATTTT

V gene: TRBV4-3
clone size: .
J gene: TRBJ2-3
D gene: TRBD2
CDR3 protein: CASSQSRGGVDTQYF
CDR3 DNA: TGCGCCAGCAGCCAAAGTCGGGGGGGTGTAGATACGCAGTATTTT

V gene: TRBV20-1
clone size: .
J gene: TRBJ1-1
D gene: .
CDR3 protein: CSARREAEAFF
CDR3 DNA: TGCAGTGCTAGACGGGAGGCTGAAGCTTTCTTT

V gene: TRBV9
clone size: .
J gene: TRBJ2-2
D gene: TRBD1
CDR3 protein: CASSVAKDRGFTGELFF
CDR3 DNA: TGTGCCAGCAGCGTAGCCAAGGACAGGGGGTTCACCGGGGAGCTGTTTTTT

V gene: TRBV7-6
clone size: .
J gene: TRBJ1-1
D gene: TRBD1
CDR3 protein: CASSHRGQNTEAFF
CDR3 DNA: TGTGCCAGCAGTCACAGGGGGCAAAACACTGAAGCTTTCTTT

V gene: TRBV30
clone size: .
J gene: TRBJ2-3
D gene: TRBD2
CDR3 protein: CAWRGSPGLADSTDTQYF
CDR3 DNA: TGTGCCTGGAGAGGGAGTCCGGGACTAGCGGACTCCACAGATACGCAGTATTTT

V gene: TRBV7-9
clone size: .
J gene: TRBJ2-5
D gene: .
CDR3 protein: CASLMGAQETQYF
CDR3 DNA: TGTGCCAGCCTGATGGGGGCTCAAGAGACCCAGTACTTC

V gene: TRBV28
clone size: .
J gene: TRBJ1-6
D gene: TRBD1
CDR3 protein: CASSLDRESSPLHF
CDR3 DNA: TGTGCCAGCAGTTTAGACAGGGAGAGTTCACCCCTCCACTTT

V gene: TRBV16
clone size: .
J gene: TRBJ2-5
D gene: .
CDR3 protein: CASSQSQIWETQYF
CDR3 DNA: TGTGCCAGCAGCCAATCTCAGATTTGGGAGACCCAGTACTTC

V gene: TRBV19
clone size: .
J gene: TRBJ1-1
D gene: .
CDR3 protein: CASSIDGGGNTEAFF
CDR3 DNA: TGTGCCAGTAGTATAGATGGGGGCGGAAACACTGAAGCTTTCTTT

V gene: TRBV19
clone size: .
J gene: TRBJ1-1
D gene: TRBD1
CDR3 protein: CASRSLGQGTEAFF
CDR3 DNA: TGTGCCAGTAGGAGTTTGGGACAGGGGACTGAAGCTTTCTTT

V gene: TRBV9
clone size: .
J gene: TRBJ2-1
D gene: .
CDR3 protein: CASSSTSPNEQFF
CDR3 DNA: TGTGCCAGCAGCTCGACTAGTCCGAATGAGCAGTTCTTC

V gene: TRBV10-2
clone size: once
J gene: TRBJ1-1
D gene: .
CDR3 protein: CASSVSDGEGDTEAFF
CDR3 DNA: TGCGCCAGCAGTGTATCAGACGGGGAGGGGGACACTGAAGCTTTCTTT

V gene: TRBV9
clone size: .
J gene: TRBJ2-3
D gene: TRBD2
CDR3 protein: CASSERAGGPADTQYF
CDR3 DNA: TGTGCCAGCAGCGAAAGAGCGGGAGGGCCCGCAGATACGCAGTATTTT

V gene: TRBV28
clone size: .
J gene: TRBJ1-1
D gene: .
CDR3 protein: CASSSFRRGILNTEAFF
CDR3 DNA: TGTGCCAGCAGCTCCTTTAGAAGAGGGATCTTGAACACTGAAGCTTTCTTT

V gene: TRBV11-2
clone size: .
J gene: TRBJ2-1
D gene: TRBD1
CDR3 protein: CASSSGTGERTSSYNEQFF
CDR3 DNA: TGTGCCAGCAGCTCCGGGACAGGGGAAAGGACTAGCTCCTACAATGAGCAGTTCTTC

V gene: TRBV5-5
clone size: .
J gene: TRBJ1-1
D gene: TRBD1
CDR3 protein: CASTGTDDTEAFF
CDR3 DNA: TGTGCCAGCACCGGGACAGACGACACTGAAGCTTTCTTT

V gene: TRBV4-1
clone size: .
J gene: TRBJ1-3
D gene: .
CDR3 protein: CASSQSGEIYF
CDR3 DNA: TGCGCCAGCAGCCAATCGGGGGAAATATATTTT

V gene: TRBV10-3
clone size: .
J gene: TRBJ2-7
D gene: .
CDR3 protein: CATSLQGYYEQYF
CDR3 DNA: TGTGCCACGTCCTTACAGGGATACTACGAGCAGTACTTC

V gene: TRBV9
clone size: .
J gene: TRBJ2-1
D gene: TRBD2
CDR3 protein: CASSELAGGINEQFF
CDR3 DNA: TGTGCCAGCAGCGAACTAGCGGGGGGCATAAATGAGCAGTTCTTC

V gene: TRBV5-8
clone size: .
J gene: TRBJ2-1
D gene: .
CDR3 protein: CASSLGLELYNEQFF
CDR3 DNA: TGTGCCAGCAGCTTGGGACTGGAACTATACAATGAGCAGTTCTTC